The 2 T cell receptor beta chains below come from one sample, sequenced in a study of blood T cell repertoires in COVID-19. Some clones are missing from TCRdb's copy, which holds only in-frame ones; the method was immunoSEQ multiplex PCR. The data hold 140,000 or so clones, with 90% observed a single time. Sequencing was done on a sample of peripheral blood. Source of these receptors: a woman aged 80 or older with acute or convalescent COVID-19.

The rearrangement joins TRBV19 to TRBJ1-2; D is perhaps TRBD1 (5 bases). CDR3 length: 15 amino acids. Trimming stripped 5 bases from V and 4 bases from J, with 17 bases between. Germline CDR1 and CDR2: LNHDA and SQIVND (reference sequence). The CDR3 sequence is CASSDSSTGLYGYTF. The CDR3 nucleotides are TGTGCCAGTAGTGACTCTTCTACAGGTCTCTATGGCTACACCTTC.

The V and J genes are TRBV7-9 and TRBJ1-2; unclear D gene. The CDR3 has 12 amino acids. V was cut by 3 bases and J by 7 bases, with 9 bases left in between. CDR1 is SEHNR and CDR2 is FQNEAQ in the germline V gene (reference sequence). In nucleotides, the CDR3 is TGTGCCAGCAGCTTGAGTCAGGCTGGCTACACCTTC. Its translation: CASSLSQAGYTF. Based on the CDR3 plus reference TRBV7-9 and TRBJ1-2, the full variable domain is DTGVSQNPRHKITKRGQNVTFRCDPISEHNRLYWYRQTLGQGPEFLTYFQNEAQLEKSRLLSDRFSAERPKGSFSTLEIQRTEQGDSAMYLCASSLSQAGYTFGSGTRLTVV.